Described below is a single TCR beta chain sequence and its context. Antigen: not known. This specimen belongs to a study of PD-1 blockade in classical Hodgkin lymphoma. Overall study findings and caveats: Repertoire differences have undefined causes, possibly disease activity or prior therapy. Diminished baseline TCR diversity has been reported in newly diagnosed patients relative to healthy donors.

The CDR3 contains 13 residues. V lost 4 bases to trimming and J lost 7 bases, with 11 bases between them. Germline CDR1 is SNHLY and CDR2 is FYNNEI. Time point noted: newly diagnosed, previously untreated cHL patient sample. From thawed PBMCs, CD4+ T cells were purified using magnetic negative selection. Libraries were prepared by immunoSEQ multiplex PCR; TCRdb keeps only in-frame clonotypes and omits some of them. The sample lists under 40,000 clones; about 85% were seen once. Sequenced material: CD4+ T cells from blood. This chain links TRBV2 with TRBJ2-1; maybe TRBD1 (5 bases). This sequence originates from a human donor with classical Hodgkin lymphoma. In nucleotides, the CDR3 is TGTGCCAGCAGTGGGGGCAGGGTGAATGAGCAGTTCTTC. It specifies CASSGGRVNEQFF.